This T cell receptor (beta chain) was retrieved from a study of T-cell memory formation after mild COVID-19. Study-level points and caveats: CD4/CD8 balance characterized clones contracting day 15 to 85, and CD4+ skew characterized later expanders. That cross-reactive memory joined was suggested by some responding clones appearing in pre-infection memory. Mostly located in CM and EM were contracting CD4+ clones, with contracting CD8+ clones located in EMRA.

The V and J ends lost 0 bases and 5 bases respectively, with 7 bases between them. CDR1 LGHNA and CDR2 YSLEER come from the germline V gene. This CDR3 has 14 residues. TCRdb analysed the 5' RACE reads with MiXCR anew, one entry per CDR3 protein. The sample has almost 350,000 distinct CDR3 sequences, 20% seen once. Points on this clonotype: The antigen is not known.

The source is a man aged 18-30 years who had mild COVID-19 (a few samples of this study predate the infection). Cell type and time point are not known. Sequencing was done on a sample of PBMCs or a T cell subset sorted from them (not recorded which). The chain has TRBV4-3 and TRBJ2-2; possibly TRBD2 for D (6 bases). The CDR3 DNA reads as TGCGCCAGCAGCCAAGAGGCGGGGACCGGGGAGCTGTTTTTT. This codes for CASSQEAGTGELFF.